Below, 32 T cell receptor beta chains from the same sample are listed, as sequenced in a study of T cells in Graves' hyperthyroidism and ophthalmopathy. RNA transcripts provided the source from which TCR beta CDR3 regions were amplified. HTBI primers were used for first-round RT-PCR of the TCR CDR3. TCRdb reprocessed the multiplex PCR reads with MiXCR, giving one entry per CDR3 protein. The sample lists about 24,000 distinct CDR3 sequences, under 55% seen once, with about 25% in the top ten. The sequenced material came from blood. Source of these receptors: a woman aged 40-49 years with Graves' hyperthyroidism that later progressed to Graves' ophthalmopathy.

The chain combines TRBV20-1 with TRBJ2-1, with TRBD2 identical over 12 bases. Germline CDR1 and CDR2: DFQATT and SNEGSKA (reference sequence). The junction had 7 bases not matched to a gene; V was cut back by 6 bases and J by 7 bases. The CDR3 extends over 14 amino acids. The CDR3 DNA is TGCAGTGCATCTAGCGGGAGGGCCTCGAATGAGCAGTTCTTC. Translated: CSASSGRASNEQFF.

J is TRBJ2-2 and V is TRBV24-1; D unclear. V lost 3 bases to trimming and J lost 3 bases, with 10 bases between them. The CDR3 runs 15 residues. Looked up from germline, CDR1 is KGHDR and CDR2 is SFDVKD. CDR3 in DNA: TGTGCCACCAGTGATAGGGTTAGGGACACCGGGGAGCTGTTTTTT. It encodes CATSDRVRDTGELFF.

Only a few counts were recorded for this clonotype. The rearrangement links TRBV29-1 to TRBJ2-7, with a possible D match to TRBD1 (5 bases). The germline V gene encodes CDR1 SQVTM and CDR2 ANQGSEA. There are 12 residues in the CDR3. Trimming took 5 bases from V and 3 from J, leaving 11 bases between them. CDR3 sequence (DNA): TGCAGCGTTCGGACAAACCGCTACGAGCAGTACTTC. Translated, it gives CSVRTNRYEQYF.

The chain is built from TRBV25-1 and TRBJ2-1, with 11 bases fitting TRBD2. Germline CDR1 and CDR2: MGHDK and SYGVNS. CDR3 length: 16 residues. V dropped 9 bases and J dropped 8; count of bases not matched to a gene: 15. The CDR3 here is CASGIAGGRPPDEQFF. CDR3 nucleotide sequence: TGTGCCAGTGGCATAGCGGGAGGGCGTCCCCCAGATGAGCAGTTCTTC.

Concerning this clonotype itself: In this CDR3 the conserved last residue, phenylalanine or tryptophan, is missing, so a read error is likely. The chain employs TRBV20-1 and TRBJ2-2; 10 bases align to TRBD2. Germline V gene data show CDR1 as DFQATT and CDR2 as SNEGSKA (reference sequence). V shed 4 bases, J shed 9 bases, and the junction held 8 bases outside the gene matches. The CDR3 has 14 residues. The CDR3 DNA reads TGCAGTGCTAAGCGGGAGGGGGATACCCGGGAGCTGTTTCTC. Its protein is CSAKREGDTRELFL.

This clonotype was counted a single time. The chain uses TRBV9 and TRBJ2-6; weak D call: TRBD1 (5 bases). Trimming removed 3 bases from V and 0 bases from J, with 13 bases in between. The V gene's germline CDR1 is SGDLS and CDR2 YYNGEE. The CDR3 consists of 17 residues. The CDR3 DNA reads TGTGCCAGCAGCGCAGGGTACCGTCACTCTGGGGCCAACGTCCTGACTTTC. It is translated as CASSAGYRHSGANVLTF.

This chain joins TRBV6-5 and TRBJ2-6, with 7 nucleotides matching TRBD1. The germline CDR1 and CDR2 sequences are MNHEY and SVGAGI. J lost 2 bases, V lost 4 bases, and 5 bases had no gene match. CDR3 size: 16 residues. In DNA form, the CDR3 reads TGTGCCAGCAGTTCACAGGGGAGCACTGGGGCCAACGTCCTGACTTTC. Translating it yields CASSSQGSTGANVLTF.

In DNA, the CDR3 is TGCAGTGCTAGAGGGAATTCCGGGACTAGCGGCACAGATACGCAGTATTTT. Encoded protein: CSARGNSGTSGTDTQYF. The chain joins TRBV20-1 to TRBJ2-3; TRBD2 matches 10 bases. This CDR3 is built from 17 residues. Trimming took 1 base from V and 1 from J; bases not matched to a gene: 8. Germline V gives CDR1 DFQATT, CDR2 SNEGSKA (reference sequence).

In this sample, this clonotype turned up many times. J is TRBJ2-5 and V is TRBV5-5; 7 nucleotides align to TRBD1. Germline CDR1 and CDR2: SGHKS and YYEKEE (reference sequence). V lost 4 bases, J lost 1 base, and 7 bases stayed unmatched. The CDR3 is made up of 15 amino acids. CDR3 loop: CASSHRGQRQETQYF. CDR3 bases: TGTGCCAGCAGCCATCGGGGACAGCGCCAAGAGACCCAGTACTTC.

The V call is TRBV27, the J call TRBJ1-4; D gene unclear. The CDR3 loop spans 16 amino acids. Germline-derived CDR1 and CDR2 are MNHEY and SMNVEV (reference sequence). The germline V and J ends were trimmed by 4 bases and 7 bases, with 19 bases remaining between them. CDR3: CASSSDTDIDIEKLFF. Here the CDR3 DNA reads TGTGCCAGCAGTTCCGACACCGACATCGACATTGAAAAACTGTTTTTT.

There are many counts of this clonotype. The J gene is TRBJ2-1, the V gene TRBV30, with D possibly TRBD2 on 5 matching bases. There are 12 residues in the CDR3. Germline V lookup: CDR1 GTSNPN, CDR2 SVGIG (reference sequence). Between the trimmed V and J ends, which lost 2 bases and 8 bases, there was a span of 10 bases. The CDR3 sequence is CAWSSGFDEQFF. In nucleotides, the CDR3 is TGTGCCTGGAGTTCGGGGTTCGATGAGCAGTTCTTC.

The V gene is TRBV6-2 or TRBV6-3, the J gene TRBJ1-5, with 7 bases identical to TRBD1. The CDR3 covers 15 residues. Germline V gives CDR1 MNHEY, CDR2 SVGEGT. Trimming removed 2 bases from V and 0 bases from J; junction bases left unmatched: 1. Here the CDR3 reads CASSYPGGSNQPQHF. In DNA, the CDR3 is TGTGCCAGCAGTTACCCAGGGGGTAGCAATCAGCCCCAGCATTTT.

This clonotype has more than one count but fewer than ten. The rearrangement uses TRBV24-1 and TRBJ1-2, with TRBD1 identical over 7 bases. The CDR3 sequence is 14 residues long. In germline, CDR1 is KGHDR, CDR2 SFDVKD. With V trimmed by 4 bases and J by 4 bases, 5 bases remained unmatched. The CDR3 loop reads CATSEPGGSYGYTF. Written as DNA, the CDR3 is TGTGCCACCAGTGAGCCAGGGGGTAGCTATGGCTACACCTTC.

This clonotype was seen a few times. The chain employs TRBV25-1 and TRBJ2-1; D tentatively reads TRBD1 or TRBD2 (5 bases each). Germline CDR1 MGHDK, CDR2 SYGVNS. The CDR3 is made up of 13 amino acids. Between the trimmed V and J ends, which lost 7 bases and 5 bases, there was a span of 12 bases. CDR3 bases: TGTGCCAGCAATTGGGGGACCGACAATGAGCAGTTCTTC. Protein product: CASNWGTDNEQFF.

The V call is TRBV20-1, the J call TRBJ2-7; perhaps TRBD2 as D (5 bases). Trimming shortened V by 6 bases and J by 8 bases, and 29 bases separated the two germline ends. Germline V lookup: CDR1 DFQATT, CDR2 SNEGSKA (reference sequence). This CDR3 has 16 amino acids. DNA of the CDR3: TGCAGTGCCCCTCGAGGGCAGATACGGCCTCAGCCCCAGCAGTACTTC. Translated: CSAPRGQIRPQPQQYF.

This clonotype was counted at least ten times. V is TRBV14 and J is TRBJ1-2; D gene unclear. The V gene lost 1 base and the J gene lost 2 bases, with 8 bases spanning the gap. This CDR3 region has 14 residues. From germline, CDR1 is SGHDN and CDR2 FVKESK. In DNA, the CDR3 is TGTGCCAGCAGCCAAGTTAACTCGAACTATGGCTACACCTTC. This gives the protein CASSQVNSNYGYTF.

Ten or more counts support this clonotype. The CDR3 nucleotides are TGTGCCAGCAGTTTGACCGTGAATGGGATATACGAGCAGTACTTC. It is translated as CASSLTVNGIYEQYF. The genes are TRBV12-3 or TRBV12-4 and TRBJ2-7; D uncertain. This CDR3 has 15 amino acids. Trimming took off 3 bases at V and 4 bases at J, with 16 bases between the two ends.

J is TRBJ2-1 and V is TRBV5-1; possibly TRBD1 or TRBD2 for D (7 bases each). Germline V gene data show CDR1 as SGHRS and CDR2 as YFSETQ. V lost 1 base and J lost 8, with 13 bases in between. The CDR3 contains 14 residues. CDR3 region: CASSLSRGGDEQFF. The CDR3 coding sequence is TGCGCCAGCAGCTTGAGCAGGGGGGGCGATGAGCAGTTCTTC.

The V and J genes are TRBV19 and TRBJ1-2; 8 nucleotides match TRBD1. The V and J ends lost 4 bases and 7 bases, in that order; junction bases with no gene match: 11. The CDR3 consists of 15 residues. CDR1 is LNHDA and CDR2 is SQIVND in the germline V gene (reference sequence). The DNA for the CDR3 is TGTGCCAGTAGTACCAGGACAGGGATCACTCGTGGCTACACCTTC. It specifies CASSTRTGITRGYTF.

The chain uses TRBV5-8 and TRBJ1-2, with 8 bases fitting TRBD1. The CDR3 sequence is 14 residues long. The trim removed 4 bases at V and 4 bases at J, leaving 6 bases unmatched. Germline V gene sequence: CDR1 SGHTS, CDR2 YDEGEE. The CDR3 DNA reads TGTGCCAGCAGCCAGGGGGCAGGGGCCTATGGCTACACCTTC. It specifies CASSQGAGAYGYTF.

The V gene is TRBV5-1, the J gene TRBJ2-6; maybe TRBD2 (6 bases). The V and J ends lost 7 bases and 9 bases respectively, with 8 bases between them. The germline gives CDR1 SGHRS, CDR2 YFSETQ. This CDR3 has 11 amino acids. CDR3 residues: CASAGNNVLTF. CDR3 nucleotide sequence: TGCGCCAGCGCGGGGAACAACGTCCTGACTTTC.

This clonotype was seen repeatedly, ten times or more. This CDR3 reads CASSESVGRGDGYTF. As DNA, the CDR3 is TGTGCCAGCAGTGAATCAGTGGGCAGGGGCGATGGCTACACCTTC. The V call is TRBV6-1, the J call TRBJ1-2; weak D call: TRBD1 (6 bases). The CDR3 contains 15 residues. V was pared by 2 bases and J by 6 bases, with 16 bases between. CDR1 and CDR2 (germline): MNHNS, SASEGT.

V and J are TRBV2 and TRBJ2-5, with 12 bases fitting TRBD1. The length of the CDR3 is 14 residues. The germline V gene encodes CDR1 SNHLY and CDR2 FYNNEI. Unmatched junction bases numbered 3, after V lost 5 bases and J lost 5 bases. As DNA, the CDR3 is TGTGCCAGCAGTCGGGACAGGGGGCGGGAGACCCAGTACTTC. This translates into CASSRDRGRETQYF.

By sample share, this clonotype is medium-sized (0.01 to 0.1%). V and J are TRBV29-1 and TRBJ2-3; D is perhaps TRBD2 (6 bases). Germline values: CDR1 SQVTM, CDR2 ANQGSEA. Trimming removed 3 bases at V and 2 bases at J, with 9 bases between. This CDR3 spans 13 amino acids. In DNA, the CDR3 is TGCAGCGTTGACTGGGACTCCACAGATACGCAGTATTTT. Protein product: CSVDWDSTDTQYF.

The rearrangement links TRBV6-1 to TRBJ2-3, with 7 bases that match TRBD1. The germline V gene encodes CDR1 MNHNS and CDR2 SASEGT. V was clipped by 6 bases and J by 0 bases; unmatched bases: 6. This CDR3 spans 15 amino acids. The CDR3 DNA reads TGTGCCAGCAGAGATCCGACAGGGAGCACAGATACGCAGTATTTT. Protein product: CASRDPTGSTDTQYF.

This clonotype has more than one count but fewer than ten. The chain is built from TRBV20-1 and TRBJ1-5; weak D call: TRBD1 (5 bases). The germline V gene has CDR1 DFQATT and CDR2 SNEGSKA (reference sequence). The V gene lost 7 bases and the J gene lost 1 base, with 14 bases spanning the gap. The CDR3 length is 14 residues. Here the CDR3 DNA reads TGCAGTGTACCTCGAGGGGCAAGCAATCAGCCCCAGCATTTT. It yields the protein CSVPRGASNQPQHF.

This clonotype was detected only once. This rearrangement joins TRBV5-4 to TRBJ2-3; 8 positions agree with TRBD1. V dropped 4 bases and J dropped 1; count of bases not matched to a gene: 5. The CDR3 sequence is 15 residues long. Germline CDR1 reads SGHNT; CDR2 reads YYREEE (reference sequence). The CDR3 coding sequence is TGTGCCAGCAGCGACGGACAGGGCGGCACAGATACGCAGTATTTT. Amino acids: CASSDGQGGTDTQYF.

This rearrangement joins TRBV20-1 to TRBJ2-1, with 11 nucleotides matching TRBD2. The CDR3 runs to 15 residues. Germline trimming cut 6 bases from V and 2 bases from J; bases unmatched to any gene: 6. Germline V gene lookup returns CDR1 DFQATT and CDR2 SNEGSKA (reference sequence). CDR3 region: CSAPGGLAAYNEQFF. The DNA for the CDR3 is TGCAGTGCCCCTGGGGGACTAGCGGCCTACAATGAGCAGTTCTTC.

CDR3 region: CASSFSGRSGTVAASGSSYEQYF. CDR3 bases: TGTGCCAGCAGTTTTTCAGGACGATCCGGGACAGTGGCGGCTAGCGGGAGTTCCTACGAGCAGTACTTC. The rearrangement links TRBV27 to TRBJ2-7; 10 positions match TRBD2. The CDR3 loop spans 23 amino acids. The ends lost 3 bases at V and 1 base at J; junction bases unmatched: 27. The germline V gene encodes CDR1 MNHEY and CDR2 SMNVEV (reference sequence).

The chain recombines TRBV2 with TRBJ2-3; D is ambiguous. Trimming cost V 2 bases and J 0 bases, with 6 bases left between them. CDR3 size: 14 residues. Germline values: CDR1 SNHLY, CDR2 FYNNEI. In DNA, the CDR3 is TGTGCCAGCAGTGAACAGCCGAGCACAGATACGCAGTATTTT. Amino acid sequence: CASSEQPSTDTQYF.

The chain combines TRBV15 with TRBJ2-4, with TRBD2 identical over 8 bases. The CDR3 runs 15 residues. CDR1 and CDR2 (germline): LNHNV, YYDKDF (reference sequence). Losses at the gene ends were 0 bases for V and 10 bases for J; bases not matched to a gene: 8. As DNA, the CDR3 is TGTGCCACCAGCAGAGATAATGCGGGAGGAGGAATTCAGTACTTC. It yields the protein CATSRDNAGGGIQYF.

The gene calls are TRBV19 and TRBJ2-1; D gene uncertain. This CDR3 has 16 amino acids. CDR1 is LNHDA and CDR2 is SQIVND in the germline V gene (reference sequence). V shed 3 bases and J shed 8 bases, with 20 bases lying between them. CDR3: CASSIRLFPPLHEQFF. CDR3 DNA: TGTGCCAGTAGTATTCGGCTCTTCCCCCCTCTCCATGAGCAGTTCTTC. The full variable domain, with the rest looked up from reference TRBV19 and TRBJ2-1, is DGGITQSPKYLFRKEGQNVTLSCEQNLNHDAMYWYRQDPGQGLRLIYYSQIVNDFQKGDIAEGYSVSREKKESFPLTVTSAQKNPTAFYLCASSIRLFPPLHEQFFGPGTRLTVL.